Only a few counts were recorded for the clone carrying this T cell receptor (beta chain). Its antigen is unidentified. The data were taken from a study of cytomegalovirus exposure and HLA in healthy donors. This CDR3 has 15 amino acids. From germline, CDR1 is SGHDT and CDR2 YYEEEE. V lost 0 bases and J lost 7, with 14 bases in between. 13 Jbeta primers and 60 Vbeta primers were used for the PCR. Study processing details: Later reanalysis found about 80 million unique TCR beta chains, around 10 million of them shared. Here immunoSEQ multiplex PCR was the method, and the copy in TCRdb shows in-frame clones only, minus some. V and J calls and clone size follow that table, whereas D and trimming were derived from the DNA. The sample holds 55,000 to 70,000 clones; 74% are singletons and the top ten take around 10%. Study results and limitations: The study recorded 150 to 200 TCR beta chains that were cytomegalovirus-associated. Solely CMV serostatus was available to characterize immune exposure.

V is TRBV5-6 and J is TRBJ1-5; D not resolved. Sequencing used PBMCs. This receptor was identified in a woman aged 55-69 years in good health and CMV-seropositive. CDR3 sequence: CASSLGYTGEQPQHF. The CDR3 DNA reads as TGTGCCAGCAGCTTGGGGTACACTGGAGAGCAGCCCCAGCATTTT.